This T cell receptor beta chain is from a study of blood T cell repertoires in COVID-19. Trimming took 10 bases from V and 8 from J, leaving 14 bases between them. This CDR3 spans 11 amino acids. The germline V gene has CDR1 MDHEN and CDR2 SYDVKM. Measured with immunoSEQ multiplex PCR; TCRdb has only the in-frame clones, and not every one. The sample lists some 150,000 clones; roughly 80% were seen once. Seattle participants joined during active infection and were tracked over time. This clone was seen just once. The chain joins TRBV28 to TRBJ1-2; D gene unclear. This receptor was taken from a woman in her 70s with COVID-19, enrolled during active disease. Sequenced sample: peripheral blood. The CDR3 here is CATNSYGGYTF. The DNA for the CDR3 is TGTGCCACTAACTCCTACGGGGGCTACACCTTC.